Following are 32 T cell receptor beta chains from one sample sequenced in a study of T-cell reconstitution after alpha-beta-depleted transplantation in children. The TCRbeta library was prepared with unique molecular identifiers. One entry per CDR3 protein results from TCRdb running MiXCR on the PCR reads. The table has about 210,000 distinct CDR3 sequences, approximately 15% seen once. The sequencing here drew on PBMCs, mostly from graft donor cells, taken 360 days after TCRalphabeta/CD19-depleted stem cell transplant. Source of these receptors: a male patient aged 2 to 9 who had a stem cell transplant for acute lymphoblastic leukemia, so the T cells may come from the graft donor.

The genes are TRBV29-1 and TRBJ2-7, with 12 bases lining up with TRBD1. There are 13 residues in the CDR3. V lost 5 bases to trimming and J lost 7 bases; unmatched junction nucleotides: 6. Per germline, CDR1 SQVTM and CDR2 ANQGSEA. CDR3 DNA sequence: TGCAGCGTTTCCGGGACAGGGGGCGGTGAGCAGTACTTC. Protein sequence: CSVSGTGGGEQYF.

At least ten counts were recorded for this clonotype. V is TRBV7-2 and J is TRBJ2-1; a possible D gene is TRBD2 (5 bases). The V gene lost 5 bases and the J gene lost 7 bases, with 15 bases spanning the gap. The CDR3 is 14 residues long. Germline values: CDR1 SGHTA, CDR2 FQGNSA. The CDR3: CASSPRRSGNEQFF. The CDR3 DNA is TGTGCCAGCAGCCCCCGAAGGTCGGGGAATGAGCAGTTCTTC.

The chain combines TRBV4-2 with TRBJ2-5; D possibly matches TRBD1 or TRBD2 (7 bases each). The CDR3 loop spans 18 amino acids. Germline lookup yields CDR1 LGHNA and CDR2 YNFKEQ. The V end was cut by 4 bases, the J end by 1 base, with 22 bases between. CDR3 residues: CASSPELYRGGAQETQYF. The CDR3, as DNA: TGTGCCAGCAGCCCTGAACTGTACAGGGGAGGGGCCCAAGAGACCCAGTACTTC.

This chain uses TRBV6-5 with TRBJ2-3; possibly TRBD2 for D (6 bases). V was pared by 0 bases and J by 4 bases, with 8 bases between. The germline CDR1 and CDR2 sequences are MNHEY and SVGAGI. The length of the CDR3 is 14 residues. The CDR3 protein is CASSYSAGPDTQYF. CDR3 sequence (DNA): TGTGCCAGCAGTTACTCGGCGGGGCCAGATACGCAGTATTTT.

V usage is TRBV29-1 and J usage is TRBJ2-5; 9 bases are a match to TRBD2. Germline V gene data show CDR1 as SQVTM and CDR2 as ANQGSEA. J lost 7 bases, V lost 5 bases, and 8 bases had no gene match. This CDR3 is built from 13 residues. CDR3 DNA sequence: TGCAGCGTTTTGAGCGGGGGGCCGGGGACCCAGTACTTC. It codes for CSVLSGGPGTQYF.

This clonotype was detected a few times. CDR3 in DNA: TGCAGCTCCCTGGGGCGTGTCCGCCGTAGCACAGATACGCAGTATTTT. It translates to CSSLGRVRRSTDTQYF. The chain is built from TRBV20-1 and TRBJ2-3; possible D gene TRBD1, 5 bases. CDR1 and CDR2 from the germline V gene are DFQATT and SNEGSKA (reference sequence). This CDR3 has 16 residues.

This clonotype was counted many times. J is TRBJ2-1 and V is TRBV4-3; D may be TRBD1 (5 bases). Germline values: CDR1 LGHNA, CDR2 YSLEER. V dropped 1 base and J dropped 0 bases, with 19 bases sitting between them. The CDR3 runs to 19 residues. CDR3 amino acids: CASSQGIDRTLSSYNEQFF. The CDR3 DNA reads TGCGCCAGCAGCCAAGGTATAGACAGAACACTTAGCTCCTACAATGAGCAGTTCTTC.

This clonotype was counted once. CDR3 nucleotides: TGTGCCAGCAGCCTCCCCCGGGGACTAGCGGTGAACACCGGGGAGCTGTTTTTT. As protein: CASSLPRGLAVNTGELFF. This chain uses TRBV7-8 with TRBJ2-2; TRBD2 matches 11 bases. Germline lookup yields CDR1 SGHVS and CDR2 FQNEAQ. The trim removed 5 bases at V and 1 base at J, leaving 9 bases unmatched. The CDR3 is made up of 18 amino acids.

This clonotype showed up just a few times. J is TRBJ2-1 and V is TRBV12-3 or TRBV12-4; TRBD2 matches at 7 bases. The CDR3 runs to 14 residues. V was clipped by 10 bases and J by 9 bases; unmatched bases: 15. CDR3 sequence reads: CATRGTGGEGEQFF. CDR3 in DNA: TGTGCCACCAGAGGGACGGGAGGCGAGGGTGAGCAGTTCTTC.

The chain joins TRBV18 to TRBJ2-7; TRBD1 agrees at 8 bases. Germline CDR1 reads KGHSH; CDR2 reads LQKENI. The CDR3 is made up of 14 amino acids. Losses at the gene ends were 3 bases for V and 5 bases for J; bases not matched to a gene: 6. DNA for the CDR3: TGTGCCAGCTCACCTTCGACAGGGGCGGACGAGCAGTACTTC. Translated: CASSPSTGADEQYF.

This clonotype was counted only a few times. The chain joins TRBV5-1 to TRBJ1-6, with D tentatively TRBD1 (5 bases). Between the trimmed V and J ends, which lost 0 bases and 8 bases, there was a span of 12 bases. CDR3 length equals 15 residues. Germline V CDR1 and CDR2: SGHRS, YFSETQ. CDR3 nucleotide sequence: TGCGCCAGCAGCTTGGATTGGGGGGGGGATTCACCCCTCCACTTT. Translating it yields CASSLDWGGDSPLHF.

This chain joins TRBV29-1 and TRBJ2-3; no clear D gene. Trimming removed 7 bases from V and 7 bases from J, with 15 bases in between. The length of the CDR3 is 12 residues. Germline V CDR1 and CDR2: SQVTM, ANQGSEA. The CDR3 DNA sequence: TGCAGCGGCTCAGGCTCACAATATACGCAGTATTTT. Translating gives CSGSGSQYTQYF.

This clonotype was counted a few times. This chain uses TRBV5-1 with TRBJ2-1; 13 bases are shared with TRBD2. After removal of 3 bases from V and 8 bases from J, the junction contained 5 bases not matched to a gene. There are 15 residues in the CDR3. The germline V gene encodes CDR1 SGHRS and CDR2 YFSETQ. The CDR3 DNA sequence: TGCGCCAGCAGCTCGGGACTAGCGGGACCTGATGAGCAGTTCTTC. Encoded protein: CASSSGLAGPDEQFF. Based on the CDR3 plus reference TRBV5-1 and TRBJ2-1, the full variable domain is KAGVTQTPRYLIKTRGQQVTLSCSPISGHRSVSWYQQTPGQGLQFLFEYFSETQRNKGNFPGRFSGRQFSNSRSEMNVSTLELGDSALYLCASSSGLAGPDEQFFGPGTRLTVL.

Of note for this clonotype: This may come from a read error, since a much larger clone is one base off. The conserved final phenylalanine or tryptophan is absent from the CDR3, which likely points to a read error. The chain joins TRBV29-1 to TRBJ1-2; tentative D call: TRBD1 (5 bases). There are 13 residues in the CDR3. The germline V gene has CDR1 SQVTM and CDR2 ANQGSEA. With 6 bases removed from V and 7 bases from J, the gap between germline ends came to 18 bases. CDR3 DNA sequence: TGCAGCGTGCCGACAGTTCCTTCCTCTGGCTACACCTAC. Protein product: CSVPTVPSSGYTY.

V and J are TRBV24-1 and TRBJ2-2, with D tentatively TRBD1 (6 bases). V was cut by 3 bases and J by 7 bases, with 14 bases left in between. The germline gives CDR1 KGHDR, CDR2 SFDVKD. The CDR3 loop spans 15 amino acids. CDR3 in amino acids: CATSDTGQPHGELFF. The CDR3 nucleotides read TGTGCCACCAGTGATACCGGACAGCCCCACGGGGAGCTGTTTTTT.

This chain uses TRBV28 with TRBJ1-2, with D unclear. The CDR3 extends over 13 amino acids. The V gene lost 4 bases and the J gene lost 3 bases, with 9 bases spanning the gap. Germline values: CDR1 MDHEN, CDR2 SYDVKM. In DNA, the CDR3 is TGTGCCAGCAGTTCCGTCGTGGACTATGGCTACACCTTC. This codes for CASSSVVDYGYTF.

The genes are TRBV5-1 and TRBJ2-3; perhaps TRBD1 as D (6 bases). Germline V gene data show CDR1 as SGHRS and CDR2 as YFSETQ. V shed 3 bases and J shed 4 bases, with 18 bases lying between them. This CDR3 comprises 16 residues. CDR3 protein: CASSSYSGTPPDTQYF. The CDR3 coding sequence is TGCGCCAGCAGCTCCTACTCCGGGACACCTCCAGATACGCAGTATTTT. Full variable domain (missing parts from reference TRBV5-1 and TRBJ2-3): KAGVTQTPRYLIKTRGQQVTLSCSPISGHRSVSWYQQTPGQGLQFLFEYFSETQRNKGNFPGRFSGRQFSNSRSEMNVSTLELGDSALYLCASSSYSGTPPDTQYFGPGTRLTVL.

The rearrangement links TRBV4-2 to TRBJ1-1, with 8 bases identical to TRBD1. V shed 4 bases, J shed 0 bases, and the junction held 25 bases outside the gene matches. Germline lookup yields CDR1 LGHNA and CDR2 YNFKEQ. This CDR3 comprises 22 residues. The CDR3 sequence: CASSPQGVRDRTREGLNTEAFF. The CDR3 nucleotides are TGTGCCAGCAGCCCCCAAGGAGTCCGGGACAGGACTAGGGAGGGCCTGAACACTGAAGCTTTCTTT.

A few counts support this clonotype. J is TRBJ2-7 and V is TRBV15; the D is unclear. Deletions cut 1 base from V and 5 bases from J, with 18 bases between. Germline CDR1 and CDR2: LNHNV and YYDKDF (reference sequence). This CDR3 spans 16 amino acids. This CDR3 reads CATSRAGADVFNEQYF. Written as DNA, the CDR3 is TGTGCCACCAGCAGAGCCGGAGCAGACGTGTTCAACGAGCAGTACTTC.

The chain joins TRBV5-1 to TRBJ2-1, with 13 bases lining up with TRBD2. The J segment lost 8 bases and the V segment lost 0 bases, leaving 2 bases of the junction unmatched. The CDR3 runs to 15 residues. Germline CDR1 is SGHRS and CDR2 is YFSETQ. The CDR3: CASSLDGLAGDEQFF. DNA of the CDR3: TGCGCCAGCAGCTTGGACGGACTAGCGGGGGATGAGCAGTTCTTC.

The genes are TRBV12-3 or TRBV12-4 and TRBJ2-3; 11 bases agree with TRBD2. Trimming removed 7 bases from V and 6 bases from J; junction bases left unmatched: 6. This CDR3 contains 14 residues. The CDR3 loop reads CASNPGTSGDTQYF. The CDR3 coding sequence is TGTGCCAGCAACCCAGGGACTAGCGGTGATACGCAGTATTTT.

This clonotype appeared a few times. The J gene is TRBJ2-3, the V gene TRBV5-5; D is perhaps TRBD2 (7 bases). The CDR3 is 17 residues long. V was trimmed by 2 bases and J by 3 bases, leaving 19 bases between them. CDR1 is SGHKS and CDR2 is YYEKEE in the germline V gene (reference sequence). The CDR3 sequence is CASSFGSAGALTDTQYF. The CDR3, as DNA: TGTGCCAGCAGCTTTGGGTCTGCGGGGGCCCTGACAGATACGCAGTATTTT.

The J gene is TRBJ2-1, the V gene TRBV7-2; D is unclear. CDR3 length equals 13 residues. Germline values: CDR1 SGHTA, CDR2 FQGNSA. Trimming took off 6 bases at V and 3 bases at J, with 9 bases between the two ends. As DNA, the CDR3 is TGTGCCAGCAGTTTTATACTCTACAATGAGCAGTTCTTC. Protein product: CASSFILYNEQFF.

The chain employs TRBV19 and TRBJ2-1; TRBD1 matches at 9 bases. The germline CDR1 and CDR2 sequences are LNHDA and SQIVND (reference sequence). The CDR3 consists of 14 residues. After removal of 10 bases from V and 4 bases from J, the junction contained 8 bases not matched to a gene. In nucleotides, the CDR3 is TGTGCCATCTCTGGGGACAGGGCTTACAATGAGCAGTTCTTC. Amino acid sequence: CAISGDRAYNEQFF.

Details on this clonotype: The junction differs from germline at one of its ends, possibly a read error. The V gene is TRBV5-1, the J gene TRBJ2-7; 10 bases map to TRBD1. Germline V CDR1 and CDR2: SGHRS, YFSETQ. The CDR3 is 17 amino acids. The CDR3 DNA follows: TGTGCCAGCAGCTCCAGTCTCTGGGACAGGGGAACCTACGAGCAGTACTTC. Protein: CASSSSLWDRGTYEQYF.

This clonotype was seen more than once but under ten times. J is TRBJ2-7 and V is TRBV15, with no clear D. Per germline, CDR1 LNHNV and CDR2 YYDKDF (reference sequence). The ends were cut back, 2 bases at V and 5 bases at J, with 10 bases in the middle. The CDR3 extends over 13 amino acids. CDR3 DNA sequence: TGTGCCACCAGCAGACTAGTTGGAGACGAGCAGTACTTC. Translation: CATSRLVGDEQYF.

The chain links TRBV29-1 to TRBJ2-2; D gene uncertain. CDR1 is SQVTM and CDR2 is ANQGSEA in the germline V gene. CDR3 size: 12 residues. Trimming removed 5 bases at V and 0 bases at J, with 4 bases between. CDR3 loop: CSVSANTGELFF. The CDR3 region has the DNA TGCAGCGTTAGCGCGAACACCGGGGAGCTGTTTTTT.

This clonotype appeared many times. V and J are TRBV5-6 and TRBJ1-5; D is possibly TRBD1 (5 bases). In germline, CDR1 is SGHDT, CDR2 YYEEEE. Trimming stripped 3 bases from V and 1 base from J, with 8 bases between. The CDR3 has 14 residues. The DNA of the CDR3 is TGTGCCAGCAGCTGGGGGATCAGCAATCAGCCCCAGCATTTT. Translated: CASSWGISNQPQHF.

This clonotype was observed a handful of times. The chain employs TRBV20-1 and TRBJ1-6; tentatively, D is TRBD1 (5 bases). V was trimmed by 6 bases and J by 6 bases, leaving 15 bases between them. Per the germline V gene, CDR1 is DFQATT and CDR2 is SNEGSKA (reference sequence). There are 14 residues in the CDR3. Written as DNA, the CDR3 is TGCAGTGCCGAGGTCCGGGACTTTAATTCACCCCTCCACTTT. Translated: CSAEVRDFNSPLHF.

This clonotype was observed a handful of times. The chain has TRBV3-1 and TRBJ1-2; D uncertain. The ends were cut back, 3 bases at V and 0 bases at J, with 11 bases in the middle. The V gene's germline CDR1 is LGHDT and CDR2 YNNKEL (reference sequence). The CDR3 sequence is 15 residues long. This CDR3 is CASSQSYGSNYGYTF. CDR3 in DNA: TGTGCCAGCAGCCAGTCATACGGATCTAACTATGGCTACACCTTC. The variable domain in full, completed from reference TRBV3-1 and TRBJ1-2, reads DTAVSQTPKYLVTQMGNDKSIKCEQNLGHDTMYWYKQDSKKFLKIMFSYNNKELIINETVPNRFSPKSPDKAHLNLHINSLELGDSAVYFCASSQSYGSNYGYTFGSGTRLTVV.

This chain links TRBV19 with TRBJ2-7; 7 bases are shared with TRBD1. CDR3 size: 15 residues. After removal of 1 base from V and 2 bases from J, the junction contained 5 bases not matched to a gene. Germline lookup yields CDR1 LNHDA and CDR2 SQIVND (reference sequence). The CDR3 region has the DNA TGTGCCAGTAGTATAGGGTTACAGGGGACCTACGAGCAGTACTTC. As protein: CASSIGLQGTYEQYF.

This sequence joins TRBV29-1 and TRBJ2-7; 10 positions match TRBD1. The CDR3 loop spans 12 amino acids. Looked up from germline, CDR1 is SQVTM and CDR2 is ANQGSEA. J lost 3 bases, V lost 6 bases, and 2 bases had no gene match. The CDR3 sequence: CSVWTGGYEQYF. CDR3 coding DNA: TGCAGCGTGTGGACAGGGGGCTACGAGCAGTACTTC.